Included here is one T cell receptor (beta chain) sequence, with context. This sample stems from a study of shared clonotypes between healthy human individuals. Generated by immunoSEQ multiplex PCR, the TCRdb table keeps only in-frame clones and is missing some. The table includes under 1,100,000 clones, about 74% detected once. V was pared by 5 bases and J by 4 bases, with 6 bases of the junction left unmatched. This CDR3 has 15 amino acids. Germline V gives CDR1 LNHDA, CDR2 SQIVND (reference sequence). This TCR was sampled from a man in his late teens or twenties in good health. Sequenced input: memory CD4+ T cells sorted from blood. Subset denoted: CD45RA-negative fraction. The chain combines TRBV19 with TRBJ2-1, with 9 bases identical to TRBD2. Written as DNA, the CDR3 is TGTGCCAGTAGTGCCCGGACTAGCGATTACAATGAGCAGTTCTTC. Its translation: CASSARTSDYNEQFF. The whole variable domain, filled in from reference TRBV19 and TRBJ2-1, reads DGGITQSPKYLFRKEGQNVTLSCEQNLNHDAMYWYRQDPGQGLRLIYYSQIVNDFQKGDIAEGYSVSREKKESFPLTVTSAQKNPTAFYLCASSARTSDYNEQFFGPGTRLTVL.